Listed below are T cell receptor beta chains from one sample, sequenced in a study of CD8 T cells in Susac syndrome. TCRdb independently ran MiXCR on the immunoSEQ multiplex PCR reads; one entry per CDR3 protein. The data contain some 450,000 distinct CDR3 sequences, 75% to 90% of them singletons. The sample was CD8+ T cells from PBMCs. These TCRs come from a human donor with multiple sclerosis. The CDR3 runs from the conserved cysteine through the conserved F or W. The D gene is left open where the match is weak. Where a row states a size, it is once, few, many or the class of an expanded clone; other rows omit it.

v_call: TRBV29-1
clone_size: -
j_call: TRBJ1-1
d_call: -
cdr3_nt: TGCAGCGTTGAGTCAATACAGAAGAACACTGAAGCTTTCTTT
cdr3_aa: CSVESIQKNTEAFF

v_call: TRBV5-4
clone_size: -
j_call: TRBJ2-1
d_call: TRBD2
cdr3_nt: TGTGCCAGCAGCTCCGGACTAGCGGGGGAATACAATGAGCAGTTCTTC
cdr3_aa: CASSSGLAGEYNEQFF

v_call: TRBV6-1
clone_size: -
j_call: TRBJ2-3
d_call: TRBD2
cdr3_nt: TGTGCCAGCAGACAACATGGACTAGCGACAAGTCGCACAGATACGCAGTATTTT
cdr3_aa: CASRQHGLATSRTDTQYF

v_call: TRBV3-1
clone_size: -
j_call: TRBJ1-1
d_call: -
cdr3_nt: TGTGCCAGCAGCCAAGATACCGGGGCTGAAGCTTTCTTT
cdr3_aa: CASSQDTGAEAFF

v_call: TRBV27
clone_size: -
j_call: TRBJ1-1
d_call: TRBD1
cdr3_nt: TGTGCCAGCAGTCCATATACAGGGGAAGCTGAAGCTTTCTTT
cdr3_aa: CASSPYTGEAEAFF

v_call: TRBV29-1
clone_size: -
j_call: TRBJ2-5
d_call: TRBD1
cdr3_nt: TGCAGCGTCCTGAGGACAGGGGCGGGAGAGACCCAGTACTTC
cdr3_aa: CSVLRTGAGETQYF

v_call: TRBV27
clone_size: once
j_call: TRBJ2-1
d_call: TRBD2
cdr3_nt: TGTGCCAGCAACTCAGCGGGAGCCTCCTACAATGAGCAGTTCTTC
cdr3_aa: CASNSAGASYNEQFF

v_call: TRBV20-1
clone_size: -
j_call: TRBJ2-7
d_call: -
cdr3_nt: TGCAGTGCTAGCGGGTCCGGTTCCTACGAGCAGTACTTC
cdr3_aa: CSASGSGSYEQYF

v_call: TRBV5-1
clone_size: -
j_call: TRBJ2-3
d_call: -
cdr3_nt: TGCGCCAGCAGCTCGAGACAGTTCACAGATACGCAGTATTTT
cdr3_aa: CASSSRQFTDTQYF

v_call: TRBV15
clone_size: -
j_call: TRBJ2-5
d_call: -
cdr3_nt: TGTGCCACGAGAGTCCGAGAGACCCAGTACTTC
cdr3_aa: CATRVRETQYF

v_call: TRBV11-2
clone_size: -
j_call: TRBJ1-1
d_call: -
cdr3_nt: TGTGCCACGAGAGGGGCCGGGACTGAAGCTTTCTTT
cdr3_aa: CATRGAGTEAFF

v_call: TRBV6-6
clone_size: -
j_call: TRBJ2-1
d_call: -
cdr3_nt: TGTGCCAGCAGTGGACGGTCTCCCTACAATGAGCAGTTCTTC
cdr3_aa: CASSGRSPYNEQFF

v_call: TRBV25-1
clone_size: -
j_call: TRBJ1-4
d_call: TRBD1
cdr3_nt: TGTGCCAGCAGTCCAGGGGGCGGTGATTATGAAAAACTGTTTTTT
cdr3_aa: CASSPGGGDYEKLFF

v_call: TRBV19
clone_size: -
j_call: TRBJ1-1
d_call: -
cdr3_nt: TGTGCCAGTAGTATGGGACGGGATGATCCTGAAGCTTTCTTT
cdr3_aa: CASSMGRDDPEAFF

v_call: TRBV6-1
clone_size: -
j_call: TRBJ2-7
d_call: -
cdr3_nt: TGTGCCAGCAAGGATGAGGACTATCGCTTCGACTACGAGCAGTACTTC
cdr3_aa: CASKDEDYRFDYEQYF

v_call: TRBV21-1
clone_size: -
j_call: TRBJ2-7
d_call: -
cdr3_nt: TGTGCCAGCAGCTGCCCGGGGGGGCGGTACGAGCAGTACTTC
cdr3_aa: CASSCPGGRYEQYF

v_call: TRBV2
clone_size: -
j_call: TRBJ1-1
d_call: TRBD1
cdr3_nt: TGTGCCAGCAGAGACAGGGCGGAAGCGGCCACTGAAGCTTTCTTT
cdr3_aa: CASRDRAEAATEAFF

v_call: TRBV4-1
clone_size: once
j_call: TRBJ1-2
d_call: -
cdr3_nt: TGCGCCAGCAGCCAAGATTCTCCGGTCCTCTATGGCTACACCTTC
cdr3_aa: CASSQDSPVLYGYTF

v_call: TRBV4-1
clone_size: -
j_call: TRBJ1-2
d_call: -
cdr3_nt: TGCGCCAGCAGCCAAGTGGGGGCCGCAGCTCGGGGCTACACCTTC
cdr3_aa: CASSQVGAAARGYTF

v_call: TRBV6-1
clone_size: few
j_call: TRBJ1-2
d_call: -
cdr3_nt: TGTGCCAGCAGTGAACCTTCCCGGACCTTCTATGGCTACACCTTC
cdr3_aa: CASSEPSRTFYGYTF

v_call: TRBV7-9
clone_size: -
j_call: TRBJ1-1
d_call: -
cdr3_nt: TGTGCCAGCAGCTCGGAGACAGCGGGGAACACTGAAGCTTTCTTT
cdr3_aa: CASSSETAGNTEAFF

v_call: TRBV9
clone_size: -
j_call: TRBJ1-2
d_call: TRBD1
cdr3_nt: TGTGCCAGCAGCGTAGACAGGGGAGCGTATGGCTACACCTTC
cdr3_aa: CASSVDRGAYGYTF

v_call: TRBV27
clone_size: -
j_call: TRBJ2-7
d_call: -
cdr3_nt: TGTGCCAGCAGTTTATCCCAGGGCGGCGACGAGCAGTACTTC
cdr3_aa: CASSLSQGGDEQYF

v_call: TRBV7-8
clone_size: -
j_call: TRBJ1-1
d_call: -
cdr3_nt: TGTGCCAGCATCCTTTCCCCATTGAACACTGAAGCTTTCTTT
cdr3_aa: CASILSPLNTEAFF

v_call: TRBV4-1
clone_size: -
j_call: TRBJ1-5
d_call: -
cdr3_nt: TGCGCCAGCAGCCAAGCCTGGGTACAGCCCCAGCATTTT
cdr3_aa: CASSQAWVQPQHF

v_call: TRBV30
clone_size: -
j_call: TRBJ1-2
d_call: -
cdr3_nt: TGTGCCTGGAGGTATTGGGGGTATGGCTACACCTTC
cdr3_aa: CAWRYWGYGYTF

v_call: TRBV7-9
clone_size: once
j_call: TRBJ1-4
d_call: -
cdr3_nt: TGTGCCAGCAGCTTAGCCCATTGGGGACGGGGGTTGAATGAAAAACTGTTTTTT
cdr3_aa: CASSLAHWGRGLNEKLFF

v_call: TRBV7-9
clone_size: -
j_call: TRBJ1-1
d_call: TRBD1
cdr3_nt: TGTGCCAGCATCCAGGGGGCCACTGAAGCTTTCTTT
cdr3_aa: CASIQGATEAFF

v_call: TRBV15
clone_size: -
j_call: TRBJ1-2
d_call: -
cdr3_nt: TGTGCCACCAGCAGAGAAGAGGAGCTGAACTATGGCTACACCTTC
cdr3_aa: CATSREEELNYGYTF

v_call: TRBV27
clone_size: -
j_call: TRBJ1-1
d_call: -
cdr3_nt: TGTGCCAGCAGTCATACAGAAAACACTGAAGCTTTCTTT
cdr3_aa: CASSHTENTEAFF

v_call: TRBV4-2
clone_size: -
j_call: TRBJ2-2
d_call: TRBD2
cdr3_nt: TGTGCCAGCAGCCAAGAACTTAGTAGCGGGGGAAAAACCGGGGAGCTGTTTTTT
cdr3_aa: CASSQELSSGGKTGELFF

v_call: TRBV29-1
clone_size: once
j_call: TRBJ1-1
d_call: TRBD1
cdr3_nt: TGCAGCGGAATTACAGGGGCGAACACTGAAGCTTTCTTT
cdr3_aa: CSGITGANTEAFF

v_call: TRBV20-1
clone_size: -
j_call: TRBJ2-1
d_call: TRBD2
cdr3_nt: TGCAGTGCGCCGACTAGCGGGAGTTTGAATGAGCAGTTCTTC
cdr3_aa: CSAPTSGSLNEQFF

v_call: TRBV29-1
clone_size: once
j_call: TRBJ2-1
d_call: TRBD1
cdr3_nt: TGCAGCGCCCCAGGGGGCGGCAATGAGCAGTTCTTC
cdr3_aa: CSAPGGGNEQFF

v_call: TRBV11-2
clone_size: -
j_call: TRBJ1-1
d_call: TRBD1
cdr3_nt: TGTGCCAGCAGCTCCGACGGACAGGTTGGGACTGAAGCTTTCTTT
cdr3_aa: CASSSDGQVGTEAFF

v_call: TRBV6-5
clone_size: -
j_call: TRBJ2-2
d_call: TRBD2
cdr3_nt: TGTGCCAGCAGTTACCCCATCGGGGCGGGGGACACCGGGGAGCTGTTTTTT
cdr3_aa: CASSYPIGAGDTGELFF

v_call: TRBV29-1
clone_size: -
j_call: TRBJ2-1
d_call: TRBD2
cdr3_nt: TGCAGCGTAATGGGACTAGCGGATTACAATGAGCAGTTCTTC
cdr3_aa: CSVMGLADYNEQFF

v_call: TRBV30
clone_size: -
j_call: TRBJ1-5
d_call: TRBD1
cdr3_nt: TGTGCCTGGAGTGCGGACAGGACCGACGGTCAGCCCCAGCATTTT
cdr3_aa: CAWSADRTDGQPQHF